This TCR beta chain was observed in a study of human T cells and chemical hapten exposure. The CDR3 extends over 13 amino acids. Between the trimmed V and J ends, which lost 3 bases and 7 bases, there was a span of 10 bases. Germline CDR1 WNHNN, CDR2 SYGVQD (reference sequence). Noted time point: patch test 1, 2 weeks after DPC sensitization. Described treatment: therapeutic diphenylcyclopropenone sensitization with weekly scalp DPC. Those who donated were patients with alopecia, 18 to 70 years of age, and suitable for DPC. Extraction yielded total RNA from whole blood (unfractionated). Findings and limits, study-wide: Positive correlation was observed between PT1 expanded TCR counts and patch test score.

Comment on this clonotype: The antigen is unknown.

The study used a library that attached unique molecular identifiers to individual cDNA molecules. In TCRdb, the RACE reads were re-called with MiXCR into one record per CDR3 protein. The sample lists some 82,000 distinct CDR3 sequences, about 11% occurring once. This clonotype originated in a woman in her forties or fifties with alopecia areata. Some clones in this sample may be carry-over from other donors' samples. The chain employs TRBV10-1 and TRBJ2-4; D unclear. The material was whole blood, obtained in connection with sensitization to the hapten diphenylcyclopropenone (DPC). As DNA, the CDR3 is TGCGCCAGCAGTGACGGGCCCGGGAACATTCAGTACTTC. It encodes CASSDGPGNIQYF.